These T cell receptor beta chains were read from a single sample in a study of blood T cell repertoires in COVID-19. Here immunoSEQ multiplex PCR was the method, and the copy in TCRdb shows in-frame clones only, minus some. The table has about 42,000 clones, 75% to 90% seen once. The sequencing input was peripheral blood. The source is a man aged 30-40 years with active or convalescent COVID-19. Both conserved end residues are part of each CDR3. A D gene is named only where the DNA matches it firmly. Size values are once, few and many counts, or a class for expanded clones, and some rows have none.

clone_size: NA
j_call: TRBJ2-1
d_call: NA
v_call: TRBV3-1/TRBV3-2
cdr3_nt: TGTGCCAGCAGCCCAGGGCTGGCTTCCTACAATGAGCAGTTCTTC
cdr3_aa: CASSPGLASYNEQFF

clone_size: NA
j_call: TRBJ1-4
d_call: NA
v_call: TRBV5-1
cdr3_nt: TGCGCCAGCAGCTTGGGATTCGGGGGAAGCGAAAAACTGTTTTTT
cdr3_aa: CASSLGFGGSEKLFF

clone_size: NA
j_call: TRBJ1-2
d_call: NA
v_call: TRBV13
cdr3_nt: TGTGCCAGCAGCCCCGACAGAGCAAACTATGGCTACACCTTC
cdr3_aa: CASSPDRANYGYTF

clone_size: NA
j_call: TRBJ2-3
d_call: NA
v_call: TRBV19
cdr3_nt: TGTGCCAGTAGTATAGGACTGAGAGATACGCAGTATTTT
cdr3_aa: CASSIGLRDTQYF

clone_size: NA
j_call: TRBJ1-1
d_call: NA
v_call: TRBV5-4
cdr3_nt: TGTGCCAGCAGCTCGGGGGGCAGGGGTGCTGAAGCTTTCTTT
cdr3_aa: CASSSGGRGAEAFF

clone_size: NA
j_call: TRBJ1-5
d_call: TRBD1
v_call: TRBV10-3
cdr3_nt: TGTGCCATCAGCGACTATGGGACAGATAGCAATCAGCCCCAGCATTTT
cdr3_aa: CAISDYGTDSNQPQHF

clone_size: NA
j_call: TRBJ1-1
d_call: TRBD1
v_call: TRBV11-3
cdr3_nt: TGTGCCAGCAGCTCTCGGGACAGCATGAACACTGAAGCTTTCTTT
cdr3_aa: CASSSRDSMNTEAFF

clone_size: NA
j_call: TRBJ1-1
d_call: TRBD1
v_call: TRBV5-4
cdr3_nt: TGTGCCAGCAGACTGGACAGGTCGAACACTGAAGCTTTCTTT
cdr3_aa: CASRLDRSNTEAFF

clone_size: NA
j_call: TRBJ2-3
d_call: TRBD2
v_call: TRBV30
cdr3_nt: TGTGCCTTTAAGACTAGCTCGACTGGTGCGCAGTATTTT
cdr3_aa: CAFKTSSTGAQYF

clone_size: NA
j_call: TRBJ1-5
d_call: NA
v_call: TRBV12-5
cdr3_nt: TGTGCTAGTGGTTTGGAAGCGAATCAGCCCCAGCATTTT
cdr3_aa: CASGLEANQPQHF

clone_size: NA
j_call: TRBJ2-5
d_call: NA
v_call: TRBV24-1
cdr3_nt: TGTGCCACCAGTGATCCTAGACTGTCGAGCACCAAAGAGACCCAGTACTTC
cdr3_aa: CATSDPRLSSTKETQYF

clone_size: NA
j_call: TRBJ1-1
d_call: NA
v_call: TRBV11-3
cdr3_nt: TGTGCCAGCAGCTTACAGGTGCGGAACACTGAAGCTTTCTTT
cdr3_aa: CASSLQVRNTEAFF

clone_size: NA
j_call: TRBJ2-4
d_call: TRBD1
v_call: TRBV28
cdr3_nt: TGTGCCAGCAGTTTAAACAGGGGGAGAAAAAACATTCAGTACTTC
cdr3_aa: CASSLNRGRKNIQYF

clone_size: NA
j_call: TRBJ2-4
d_call: NA
v_call: TRBV21-1
cdr3_nt: TGTGCCAGCAGCAAAAACCCAACTTCACCCCTCAAACGTAAAAACATTCAGTACTTC
cdr3_aa: CASSKNPTSPLKRKNIQYF

clone_size: once
j_call: TRBJ1-5
d_call: NA
v_call: TRBV27
cdr3_nt: TGTGCCAGCAGTTTGAGGGCAGGGGATAGCAATCAGCCCCAGCATTTT
cdr3_aa: CASSLRAGDSNQPQHF

clone_size: few
j_call: TRBJ2-7
d_call: NA
v_call: TRBV18
cdr3_nt: TGTGCCAGCTCATCGGGGAGCTCCTACGAGCAGTACTTC
cdr3_aa: CASSSGSSYEQYF

clone_size: once
j_call: TRBJ1-1
d_call: TRBD1
v_call: TRBV11-2
cdr3_nt: TGTGCCAGCAGCTTACTTTCAGGGGGCGGCAAAGCTTTCTTT
cdr3_aa: CASSLLSGGGKAFF

clone_size: NA
j_call: TRBJ1-4
d_call: NA
v_call: TRBV5-1
cdr3_nt: TGCGCCAGCAGCCCTTCGGGGGGTCTTAATGAAAAACTGTTTTTT
cdr3_aa: CASSPSGGLNEKLFF

clone_size: NA
j_call: TRBJ2-3
d_call: TRBD2
v_call: TRBV5-1
cdr3_nt: TGCGCCAGCAGCCAGGGACTAGCGGGAGTTCGTTATGTAGATACGCAGTATTTT
cdr3_aa: CASSQGLAGVRYVDTQYF

clone_size: NA
j_call: TRBJ1-1
d_call: TRBD1
v_call: TRBV5-6
cdr3_nt: TGTGCCAGCAGCTTATACAACAGGGGTCGCACTGAAGCTTTCTTT
cdr3_aa: CASSLYNRGRTEAFF

clone_size: NA
j_call: TRBJ1-3
d_call: TRBD1
v_call: TRBV5-6
cdr3_nt: TGTGCCAGCAGCTTGGGGACAGGGGCTGGAAACACCATATATTTT
cdr3_aa: CASSLGTGAGNTIYF

clone_size: NA
j_call: TRBJ2-7
d_call: NA
v_call: TRBV28
cdr3_nt: TGTGCCAGCAGTAGGGGGAGCGCAGGGGTCTACGAGCAGTACTTC
cdr3_aa: CASSRGSAGVYEQYF

clone_size: NA
j_call: TRBJ1-4
d_call: NA
v_call: TRBV21-1
cdr3_nt: TGTGCCAGCAGCGAAAAGGGACAGGGAGAGGAAAAACTGTTTTTT
cdr3_aa: CASSEKGQGEEKLFF

clone_size: NA
j_call: TRBJ1-1
d_call: TRBD1
v_call: TRBV11-3
cdr3_nt: TGTGCCAGCAGCCCGCCGACAGGGACGTCCGTGAACACTGAAGCTTTCTTT
cdr3_aa: CASSPPTGTSVNTEAFF

clone_size: NA
j_call: TRBJ1-3
d_call: TRBD1
v_call: TRBV7-8
cdr3_nt: TGTGCCAGCAGCGTCCGGGACAGGGGCTCTGGAAACACCATATATTTT
cdr3_aa: CASSVRDRGSGNTIYF

clone_size: NA
j_call: TRBJ1-1
d_call: NA
v_call: TRBV3-1/TRBV3-2
cdr3_nt: TGTGCCAGCAGCCAAGAACGAGGGTGGGGCACTGAAGCTTTCTTT
cdr3_aa: CASSQERGWGTEAFF

clone_size: NA
j_call: TRBJ2-1
d_call: TRBD2
v_call: TRBV5-1
cdr3_nt: TGCGCCAGCAGCCCCTCTAGCGGGAGGGCCAATGAGCAGTTCTTC
cdr3_aa: CASSPSSGRANEQFF

clone_size: NA
j_call: TRBJ1-2
d_call: NA
v_call: TRBV3-1/TRBV3-2
cdr3_nt: TGTGCCAGCAGCCCCCGGCAGGGAAGCCTGGGGGGCTACACCTTC
cdr3_aa: CASSPRQGSLGGYTF

clone_size: once
j_call: TRBJ2-7
d_call: TRBD1
v_call: TRBV15
cdr3_nt: TGTGCCACCAGCAGAGGGACAGGGCGCTACGAGCAGTACTTC
cdr3_aa: CATSRGTGRYEQYF

clone_size: NA
j_call: TRBJ2-1
d_call: NA
v_call: TRBV7-8
cdr3_nt: TGTGCCAGTCAGGGACTGGTTTTCAATGAGCAGTTCTTC
cdr3_aa: CASQGLVFNEQFF

clone_size: NA
j_call: TRBJ2-7
d_call: NA
v_call: TRBV10-3
cdr3_nt: TGTGCCATCAAAGAGACAGACTTACGAGAGCAGTACTTC
cdr3_aa: CAIKETDLREQYF

clone_size: NA
j_call: TRBJ1-5
d_call: TRBD1
v_call: TRBV5-8
cdr3_nt: TGTGCCAGCAGCTCGGACAGGGGTGGCCAGCCCCAGCATTTT
cdr3_aa: CASSSDRGGQPQHF

clone_size: NA
j_call: TRBJ2-3
d_call: TRBD2
v_call: TRBV6-2/TRBV6-3
cdr3_nt: TGTGCCAGCAGCCCCGGGCTAGCGGGGTACGATACGCAGTATTTT
cdr3_aa: CASSPGLAGYDTQYF

clone_size: NA
j_call: TRBJ2-2
d_call: NA
v_call: TRBV10-1
cdr3_nt: TGCGCCAGCGCTGGAGGGAGGACCGGGGAGCTGTTTTTT
cdr3_aa: CASAGGRTGELFF

clone_size: NA
j_call: TRBJ1-2
d_call: NA
v_call: TRBV10-3
cdr3_nt: TGTGCCATCAGTGGAGGTCTAGTACAGGGCAATGGCTACACCTTC
cdr3_aa: CAISGGLVQGNGYTF

clone_size: once
j_call: TRBJ2-4
d_call: TRBD2
v_call: TRBV7-2
cdr3_nt: TGTGCCAGCAGCTTAACTAGCGGGGGGGACATTCAGTACTTC
cdr3_aa: CASSLTSGGDIQYF

clone_size: NA
j_call: TRBJ1-6
d_call: NA
v_call: TRBV30
cdr3_nt: TGTGCCTGGAGGGAGGGTTACAATTCACCCCTCCACTTT
cdr3_aa: CAWREGYNSPLHF

clone_size: NA
j_call: TRBJ2-7
d_call: NA
v_call: TRBV7-9
cdr3_nt: TGTGCCAGCAGCTATGGAGGCGCGGGTAGTAGCGAGCAGTACTTC
cdr3_aa: CASSYGGAGSSEQYF

clone_size: NA
j_call: TRBJ2-1
d_call: TRBD2
v_call: TRBV7-3
cdr3_nt: TGTGCCAGCAGCCGAAAGGGTAACGGGAGGGCCTTAAATGAGCAGTTCTTC
cdr3_aa: CASSRKGNGRALNEQFF

clone_size: NA
j_call: TRBJ2-7
d_call: NA
v_call: TRBV7-8
cdr3_nt: TGTGCCAGCAGCTTACTGGAGGGCCCCTACGAGCAGTACTTC
cdr3_aa: CASSLLEGPYEQYF

clone_size: NA
j_call: TRBJ2-2
d_call: NA
v_call: TRBV10-1
cdr3_nt: TGCGCCAGCAGTTTCCAGCGGGTGAACACCGGGGAGCTGTTTTTT
cdr3_aa: CASSFQRVNTGELFF

clone_size: few
j_call: TRBJ2-2
d_call: NA
v_call: TRBV2
cdr3_nt: TGTGCCAGCAAGGAGGGCGCGAACACCGGGGAGCTGTTTTTT
cdr3_aa: CASKEGANTGELFF

clone_size: once
j_call: TRBJ2-2
d_call: TRBD2
v_call: TRBV30
cdr3_nt: TGTGCCTGGAGTGTCCGGCTAGCGGGAGGGCGCACCGGGGAGCTGTTTTTT
cdr3_aa: CAWSVRLAGGRTGELFF

clone_size: NA
j_call: TRBJ2-1
d_call: NA
v_call: TRBV2
cdr3_nt: TGTGCCAGTGGACATCCCCCTTACAATGAGCAGTTCTTC
cdr3_aa: CASGHPPYNEQFF

clone_size: NA
j_call: TRBJ2-2
d_call: TRBD2
v_call: TRBV9
cdr3_nt: TGTGCCAGCAGCACAAGCGGGAGCACCGGGGAGCTGTTTTTT
cdr3_aa: CASSTSGSTGELFF

clone_size: NA
j_call: TRBJ1-5
d_call: NA
v_call: TRBV19
cdr3_nt: TGTGCCAGTAGAACCGGCGGGAATCAGCCCCAGCATTTT
cdr3_aa: CASRTGGNQPQHF

clone_size: NA
j_call: TRBJ2-6
d_call: TRBD1
v_call: TRBV7-9
cdr3_nt: TGTGCCAGCAGCTTAGGACAGGGGGTTGGATCTGGGGCCAACGTCCTGACTTTC
cdr3_aa: CASSLGQGVGSGANVLTF

clone_size: few
j_call: TRBJ2-3
d_call: TRBD2
v_call: TRBV6-2/TRBV6-3
cdr3_nt: TGTGCCAGCAGTAACGGACTAGCGGCAGATACGCAGTATTTT
cdr3_aa: CASSNGLAADTQYF

clone_size: NA
j_call: TRBJ2-5
d_call: NA
v_call: TRBV10-3
cdr3_nt: TGTGCCCATGCCCGGGGGGCTAAAGAGACCCAGTACTTC
cdr3_aa: CAHARGAKETQYF

clone_size: NA
j_call: TRBJ2-3
d_call: TRBD1
v_call: TRBV7-9
cdr3_nt: TGTGCCAGCAGCCCGGAAGTGGGACAGGGTAGCACAGATACGCAGTATTTT
cdr3_aa: CASSPEVGQGSTDTQYF

clone_size: NA
j_call: TRBJ1-6
d_call: NA
v_call: TRBV4-2
cdr3_nt: TGTGCCAGCAGCCAAGATCAGACAGACGGGTATTCACCCCTCCACTTT
cdr3_aa: CASSQDQTDGYSPLHF

clone_size: NA
j_call: TRBJ1-1
d_call: NA
v_call: TRBV18
cdr3_nt: TGTGCCAGCTCTAGTGGGCGGGGTATGAACACTGAAGCTTTCTTT
cdr3_aa: CASSSGRGMNTEAFF

clone_size: NA
j_call: TRBJ2-7
d_call: NA
v_call: TRBV5-6
cdr3_nt: TGTGCCAGCAGCGACAGCTACGAGCAGTACTTC
cdr3_aa: CASSDSYEQYF

clone_size: NA
j_call: TRBJ2-1
d_call: TRBD2
v_call: TRBV24-1
cdr3_nt: TGTGCCACCAGTGACGCGACTAGCGGGACTGGGGGCTCCTACAATGAGCAGTTCTTC
cdr3_aa: CATSDATSGTGGSYNEQFF

clone_size: NA
j_call: TRBJ1-4
d_call: NA
v_call: TRBV18
cdr3_nt: TGTGCCAGCTCACGCGACAGTAATGAAAAACTGTTTTTT
cdr3_aa: CASSRDSNEKLFF

clone_size: NA
j_call: TRBJ2-1
d_call: TRBD2
v_call: TRBV10-1
cdr3_nt: TGCGCCAGCAGTGAAGCGGGCGGGAGGTTTGATGAGCAGTTCTTC
cdr3_aa: CASSEAGGRFDEQFF

clone_size: NA
j_call: TRBJ1-2
d_call: NA
v_call: TRBV15
cdr3_nt: TGTGCCACCAGCAGAGATCCAGGTCTGGCGGGTGGCTACACCTTC
cdr3_aa: CATSRDPGLAGGYTF

clone_size: NA
j_call: TRBJ2-5
d_call: TRBD2
v_call: TRBV6-1
cdr3_nt: TGTGCCAGCAGTGAAGCAGGGCTAGCGGGGGGGCCCAGGGAGACCCAGTACTTC
cdr3_aa: CASSEAGLAGGPRETQYF

clone_size: NA
j_call: TRBJ1-1
d_call: NA
v_call: TRBV28
cdr3_nt: TGTGCCAGCAGTTTACCGGGCGGGGTGAACACTGAAGCTTTCTTT
cdr3_aa: CASSLPGGVNTEAFF